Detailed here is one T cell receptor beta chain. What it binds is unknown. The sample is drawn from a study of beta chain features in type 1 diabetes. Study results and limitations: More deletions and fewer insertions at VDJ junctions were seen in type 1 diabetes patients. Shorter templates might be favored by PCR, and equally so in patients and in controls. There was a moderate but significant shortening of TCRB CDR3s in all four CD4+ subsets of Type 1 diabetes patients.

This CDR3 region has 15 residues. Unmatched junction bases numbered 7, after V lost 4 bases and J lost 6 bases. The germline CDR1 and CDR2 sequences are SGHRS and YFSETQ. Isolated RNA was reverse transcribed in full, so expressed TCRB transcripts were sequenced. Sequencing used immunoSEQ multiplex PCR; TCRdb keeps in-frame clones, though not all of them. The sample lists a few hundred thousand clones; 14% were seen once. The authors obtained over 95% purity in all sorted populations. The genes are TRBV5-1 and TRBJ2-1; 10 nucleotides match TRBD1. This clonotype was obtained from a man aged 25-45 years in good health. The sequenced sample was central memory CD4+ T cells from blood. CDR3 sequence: CASSVGTGVSNEQFF. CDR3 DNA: TGCGCCAGCAGCGTCGGGACAGGGGTCTCCAATGAGCAGTTCTTC.